The rows below give T cell receptor beta chains drawn from one sample of a study of blood T cell repertoires in COVID-19. The data were produced by immunoSEQ multiplex PCR, yet TCRdb's version contains in-frame clones alone and is incomplete. The sample records 250,000 to 350,000 clones, more than 70% being singletons. Material: peripheral blood. These receptors originate from a woman aged 30 to 39 with COVID-19, enrolled during active disease. CDR3s include the opening cysteine and the closing phenylalanine or tryptophan. D genes are given only for firm matches. Clone size is stated in some rows and not others, as once, few, many or a class when expanded.

NA	NA	TRBV14	TRBJ2-4	CASSQDRTALKNIQYF	TGTGCCAGCAGCCAAGATCGGACAGCACTCAAAAACATTCAGTACTTC
TRBD2	NA	TRBV11-2	TRBJ2-5	CASSQVSRGSHQETQYF	TGTGCCAGCAGCCAAGTGTCTCGCGGGAGCCATCAAGAGACCCAGTACTTC
NA	NA	TRBV7-9	TRBJ2-5	CASSLGGSRETQYF	TGTGCCAGCAGCTTAGGTGGGTCGAGGGAGACCCAGTACTTC
NA	NA	TRBV7-3	TRBJ1-5	CASSFHRVLKDQPQHF	TGTGCCAGCAGCTTTCACCGGGTCCTTAAGGATCAGCCCCAGCATTTT
TRBD1	NA	TRBV6-6	TRBJ2-3	CASSDRGRGADTQYF	TGTGCCAGCAGCGACAGGGGCCGAGGGGCAGATACGCAGTATTTT
NA	NA	TRBV5-1	TRBJ1-6	CASSLSLTTENSPLHF	TGCGCCAGCAGCTTGTCGCTGACGACTGAGAATTCACCCCTCCACTTT
TRBD2	NA	TRBV7-7	TRBJ2-3	CASSRGLVDTQYF	TGTGCTAGCAGCCGTGGACTAGTTGATACGCAGTATTTT
NA	NA	TRBV6-1	TRBJ2-1	CASSDRGGDYYNEQFF	TGTGCCAGCAGTGACCGTGGCGGCGACTACTACAATGAGCAGTTCTTC
TRBD2	once	TRBV24-1	TRBJ2-1	CATSASGRSAYNEQFF	TGTGCCACCAGTGCTAGCGGGAGGAGTGCCTACAATGAGCAGTTCTTC
TRBD2	NA	TRBV28	TRBJ2-1	CASRRGTSEPNEQFF	TGTGCCAGCAGGAGGGGGACTAGCGAACCCAATGAGCAGTTCTTC
NA	NA	TRBV24-1	TRBJ2-1	CATSDWGRSAEQFF	TGTGCCACCAGTGATTGGGGGCGCAGCGCCGAGCAGTTCTTC
TRBD1	NA	TRBV4-1	TRBJ2-7	CASSQEGGTGGHEQYF	TGCGCCAGCAGCCAAGAGGGAGGGACAGGGGGCCACGAGCAGTACTTC
NA	NA	TRBV15	TRBJ1-1	CATSPFGGYTEAFF	TGTGCCACCAGCCCCTTCGGGGGTTACACTGAAGCTTTCTTT
TRBD1	few	TRBV2	TRBJ2-5	CASRDSGAGGKTQYF	TGTGCCAGCAGGGATTCCGGGGCAGGGGGAAAGACCCAGTACTTC
NA	NA	TRBV2	TRBJ2-7	CASSPGGAPYEQYF	TGTGCCAGCAGCCCTGGGGGGGCCCCCTACGAGCAGTACTTC
TRBD2	NA	TRBV3-1/TRBV3-2	TRBJ2-7	CASRPAGGHEQYF	TGTGCCAGCAGGCCTGCGGGGGGACACGAGCAGTACTTC
NA	NA	TRBV2	TRBJ1-6	CASREGNSPLHF	TGTGCCAGCAGGGAGGGTAATTCACCCCTCCACTTT